What follows are 24 T cell receptor beta chains derived from one specimen sequenced in a study of shared clonotypes between healthy human individuals. Some clones are missing from TCRdb's copy, which holds only in-frame ones; the method was immunoSEQ multiplex PCR. Of roughly 2 million clones listed, approximately 95% are singletons. Material for sequencing was naive CD4+ T cells sorted from blood. The sample's subset: CD45RA+ positively selected. These receptors were taken from a man younger than 35 in good health.

The chain links TRBV5-1 to TRBJ1-4; TRBD1 is a possible D gene (5 bases). The V and J ends lost 4 bases and 8 bases respectively, with 18 bases between them. The CDR3 has 15 residues. Germline V CDR1 and CDR2: SGHRS, YFSETQ. The DNA of the CDR3 is TGCGCCAGCAGCACCTCGGGAGGGGTCGAGGAAAAACTGTTTTTT. The encoded protein is CASSTSGGVEEKLFF.

A single count supports this clone. The chain is built from TRBV11-3 and TRBJ2-3, with D possibly matching TRBD2 (6 bases). Germline V gene sequence: CDR1 SGHNT, CDR2 YENEEA. Between the trimmed V and J ends, which lost 5 bases and 2 bases, there was a span of 14 bases. CDR3 size: 15 residues. The CDR3 DNA follows: TGTGCCAGCAGCCCTTCGGGGGAACCCACAGATACGCAGTATTTT. It specifies CASSPSGEPTDTQYF.

V usage is TRBV27 and J usage is TRBJ1-2; D remains unclear. The CDR3 covers 13 residues. Germline V CDR1 and CDR2: MNHEY, SMNVEV (reference sequence). The ends were cut back, 3 bases at V and 6 bases at J, with 11 bases in the middle. The CDR3 region has the DNA TGTGCCAGCAGTTTTCGGGGAGGGCATGGCTACACCTTC. Translated, it gives CASSFRGGHGYTF.

The V call is TRBV5-1, the J call TRBJ2-3, with D maybe TRBD2 (6 bases). The CDR3 is 13 amino acids. Germline loops: CDR1 SGHRS, CDR2 YFSETQ. Trimming removed 4 bases from V and 2 bases from J, with 8 bases in between. The CDR3 nucleotides read TGCGCCAGCAGCGGGGACTTCACAGATACGCAGTATTTT. Translation: CASSGDFTDTQYF.

This chain joins TRBV19 and TRBJ2-7; 7 nucleotides line up with TRBD1. The CDR3 is 15 amino acids. Per the germline V gene, CDR1 is LNHDA and CDR2 is SQIVND (reference sequence). J gave up 4 bases and V 6 bases, and 12 bases lay outside the gene matches. CDR3 sequence reads: CASRKERTGAYEQYF. The CDR3 DNA reads TGTGCCAGTAGGAAGGAGAGGACAGGAGCGTACGAGCAGTACTTC.

The chain uses TRBV4-3 and TRBJ1-1; D perhaps matches TRBD1 (5 bases). Trimming pared 0 bases from V and 1 base from J, leaving 9 bases between. The CDR3 runs to 15 residues. In germline, CDR1 is LGHNA, CDR2 YSLEER. CDR3 in amino acids: CASSQDRVSNTEAFF. CDR3 DNA: TGCGCCAGCAGCCAAGACAGGGTTTCGAACACTGAAGCTTTCTTT.

This chain links TRBV6-6 with TRBJ2-2, with D maybe TRBD2 (5 bases). The germline V gene has CDR1 MNHNY and CDR2 SVGAGI (reference sequence). CDR3 length: 14 residues. Trimming pared 11 bases from V and 0 bases from J, leaving 13 bases between. DNA for the CDR3: TGTGCCGCTAGGAGGATTACGAACACCGGGGAGCTGTTTTTT. Its translation: CAARRITNTGELFF.

The chain recombines TRBV7-9 with TRBJ2-1, with 13 positions matching TRBD2. Per the germline V gene, CDR1 is SEHNR and CDR2 is FQNEAQ (reference sequence). There are 15 residues in the CDR3. With 5 bases clipped from V and 8 bases from J, the junction kept 6 bases outside the gene matches. In DNA, the CDR3 is TGTGCCAGCAGCCGTGGGACTAGCGGGACAGATGAGCAGTTCTTC. Its translation is CASSRGTSGTDEQFF.

V gene TRBV15 combines with J gene TRBJ1-2; a weak D match, TRBD1 (6 bases). This CDR3 is 15 amino acids long. With 2 bases removed from V and 4 bases from J, the gap between germline ends came to 14 bases. Germline V CDR1 and CDR2: LNHNV, YYDKDF (reference sequence). Here the CDR3 reads CATSRLRGGPYGYTF. The CDR3 DNA reads as TGTGCCACCAGCAGATTGCGGGGGGGGCCCTATGGCTACACCTTC.

This chain joins TRBV10-3 and TRBJ1-5; TRBD1 is a possible D gene (5 bases). Germline lookup yields CDR1 ENHRY and CDR2 SYGVKD. V was trimmed by 2 bases and J by 6 bases, leaving 8 bases between them. The CDR3 loop spans 13 amino acids. In DNA form, the CDR3 reads TGTGCCATCAGTGAGGATGACAGTCAGCCCCAGCATTTT. Protein sequence: CAISEDDSQPQHF.

The rearrangement joins TRBV28 to TRBJ1-1; no definite D call. V was pared by 8 bases and J by 11 bases, with 15 bases between. The CDR3 is 11 amino acids. Germline-derived CDR1 and CDR2 are MDHEN and SYDVKM. The CDR3 protein is CASGRAFPAFF. CDR3 coding DNA: TGTGCCAGCGGGCGCGCTTTCCCCGCTTTCTTT.

The chain joins TRBV7-2 to TRBJ2-1; 7 nucleotides match TRBD2. In germline, CDR1 is SGHTA, CDR2 FQGNSA. V lost 4 bases and J lost 6; bases outside the gene matches: 9. This CDR3 is 15 amino acids long. DNA for the CDR3: TGTGCCAGCAGCTCCTTGCGGGAGAATTTCAATGAGCAGTTCTTC. This gives the protein CASSSLRENFNEQFF.

The chain joins TRBV9 to TRBJ2-5, with 9 positions matching TRBD1. In germline, CDR1 is SGDLS, CDR2 YYNGEE. The CDR3 is made up of 14 amino acids. Losses at the gene ends were 4 bases for V and 4 bases for J; bases not matched to a gene: 5. CDR3 nucleotides: TGTGCCAGCAGCCCACGGACAGGGGTAGAGACCCAGTACTTC. It yields the protein CASSPRTGVETQYF. The whole variable domain, filled in from reference TRBV9 and TRBJ2-5, reads DSGVTQTPKHLITATGQRVTLRCSPRSGDLSVYWYQQSLDQGLQFLIQYYNGEERAKGNILERFSAQQFPDLHSELNLSSLELGDSALYFCASSPRTGVETQYFGPGTRLLVL.

The chain carries TRBV5-6 and TRBJ1-2; 7 bases map to TRBD1. This CDR3 is 14 amino acids long. Germline values: CDR1 SGHDT, CDR2 YYEEEE. Trimming removed 2 bases from V and 4 bases from J; junction bases left unmatched: 5. CDR3 in amino acids: CASSFRGLGYGYTF. CDR3 coding DNA: TGTGCCAGCAGCTTTAGGGGGCTGGGCTATGGCTACACCTTC.

The chain employs TRBV7-8 and TRBJ1-1, with D possibly matching TRBD1 (5 bases). The ends were cut back, 5 bases at V and 5 bases at J, with 12 bases in the middle. Germline V gene lookup returns CDR1 SGHVS and CDR2 FQNEAQ. This CDR3 is built from 13 residues. The CDR3 nucleotides read TGTGCCAGCAGCGGGGCTGTCGGTACTGAAGCTTTCTTT. Translating it yields CASSGAVGTEAFF.

This chain uses TRBV9 with TRBJ1-1; unclear D gene. The V gene lost 0 bases and the J gene lost 4 bases, with 13 bases spanning the gap. Germline loops: CDR1 SGDLS, CDR2 YYNGEE. This CDR3 contains 15 residues. This CDR3 reads CASSVDPWSGTEAFF. The CDR3 DNA reads as TGTGCCAGCAGCGTAGATCCGTGGTCAGGCACTGAAGCTTTCTTT.

This rearrangement joins TRBV29-1 to TRBJ1-1; D is unclear. This CDR3 is 15 amino acids long. In germline, CDR1 is SQVTM, CDR2 ANQGSEA. Trimming pared 1 base from V and 0 bases from J, leaving 12 bases between. CDR3 protein: CSVEGGEVMNTEAFF. Here the CDR3 DNA reads TGCAGCGTTGAAGGAGGAGAAGTCATGAACACTGAAGCTTTCTTT.

The rearrangement links TRBV10-3 to TRBJ2-1; 9 positions agree with TRBD2. The germline gives CDR1 ENHRY, CDR2 SYGVKD. V was clipped by 6 bases and J by 0 bases; unmatched bases: 6. The length of the CDR3 is 16 residues. The CDR3 DNA is TGTGCCATCAGCAGACTAGCGGCGAGCTCCTACAATGAGCAGTTCTTC. Its protein product is CAISRLAASSYNEQFF.

J is TRBJ2-7 and V is TRBV7-9, with TRBD2 identical over 10 bases. J was trimmed by 3 bases and V by 4 bases; bases with no gene match: 6. Germline V gene sequence: CDR1 SEHNR, CDR2 FQNEAQ (reference sequence). There are 15 residues in the CDR3. CDR3 in amino acids: CASSSTQREGYEQYF. CDR3 in DNA: TGTGCCAGCAGCTCCACTCAGCGGGAGGGCTACGAGCAGTACTTC.

This chain links TRBV5-1 with TRBJ1-1, with D unresolved. This CDR3 has 14 amino acids. V shed 0 bases and J shed 1 base, with 7 bases lying between them. Per the germline V gene, CDR1 is SGHRS and CDR2 is YFSETQ. CDR3 sequence (DNA): TGCGCCAGCAGCTTGGACCCTAGGAACACTGAAGCTTTCTTT. This encodes CASSLDPRNTEAFF.

This rearrangement joins TRBV5-1 to TRBJ2-5; tentatively, D is TRBD1 (6 bases). The V end lost 4 bases, the J end lost 5 bases, and 12 bases lay between the germline ends. Germline V lookup: CDR1 SGHRS, CDR2 YFSETQ. The length of the CDR3 is 13 residues. This CDR3 reads CASSITGWETQYF. CDR3 sequence (DNA): TGCGCCAGCAGCATAACAGGGTGGGAGACCCAGTACTTC.

With respect to this clone: The sample has other DNA sequences that encode this CDR3 too. This rearrangement joins TRBV19 to TRBJ1-6; 9 nucleotides line up with TRBD1. With 4 bases clipped from V and 10 bases from J, the junction kept 8 bases outside the gene matches. CDR1 is LNHDA and CDR2 is SQIVND in the germline V gene (reference sequence). The CDR3 runs 15 residues. The CDR3 sequence: CASSTRTGVNSPLHF. As DNA, the CDR3 is TGTGCCAGTAGTACCCGGACAGGGGTGAACTCACCCCTCCACTTT.

The chain recombines TRBV6-5 with TRBJ1-2, with 12 bases aligning to TRBD1. In germline, CDR1 is MNHEY, CDR2 SVGAGI. The CDR3 has 15 residues. After removal of 6 bases from V and 7 bases from J, the junction contained 9 bases not matched to a gene. Here the CDR3 reads CASRKTGQGAGGYTF. The CDR3 nucleotides read TGTGCCAGCAGAAAGACGGGACAGGGGGCTGGTGGCTACACCTTC.

The chain combines TRBV6-5 with TRBJ2-4; D possibly corresponds to TRBD2 (5 bases). This CDR3 comprises 14 residues. The germline gives CDR1 MNHEY, CDR2 SVGAGI. V was shortened by 4 bases and J by 2 bases, with 9 bases between the two germline ends. CDR3 DNA: TGTGCCAGCAGTTTTACTAGTTCCAAAAACATTCAGTACTTC. Its protein product is CASSFTSSKNIQYF.